This T cell receptor beta chain was retrieved from a study of shared clonotypes between healthy human individuals. Regarding this clone: This CDR3 is also generated by other DNA sequences in the sample.

Trimming pared 4 bases from V and 5 bases from J, leaving 11 bases between. There are 13 residues in the CDR3. Germline V lookup: CDR1 SNHLY, CDR2 FYNNEI. The material for each subset, its genomic DNA, was split evenly across several immunoSEQ plates. Produced via immunoSEQ multiplex PCR; TCRdb's table is partial and in-frame only. The table includes a few hundred thousand clones, around 87% detected once. This TCR came from a man aged 18 to 30 in good health. The chain uses TRBV2 and TRBJ1-2, with D possibly matching TRBD1 (5 bases). Sequencing was done on a sample of memory CD8+ T cells sorted from blood. Specified subset: CD45RO+ cells pooled with CCR7-negative TemRA cells. CDR3 region: CASSGGEGYGYTF. CDR3 sequence (DNA): TGTGCCAGCAGTGGGGGTGAGGGGTATGGCTACACCTTC.